Presented here are 5 T cell receptor beta chains from one specimen sequenced in a study of radiotherapy plus CTLA-4 blockade in lung cancer. Profiled with immunoSEQ multiplex PCR; TCRdb holds only in-frame clones, not every one. The table has around 91,000 clones, approximately 86% seen once; the top ten hold more than 4.5%. Source: peripheral blood, taken from a patient treated with radiotherapy plus ipilimumab. The source of these receptors is a human donor with non-small cell lung cancer that progressed on radiotherapy plus ipilimumab.

The CDR3, as DNA: TGTGCCAGCAGCTTGTTACGGGGGAGAGGCACCGGGGAGCTGTTTTTT. Translated, it gives CASSLLRGRGTGELFF. The rearrangement links TRBV11-3 to TRBJ2-2; D is possibly TRBD2 (6 bases). V dropped 3 bases and J dropped 4 bases, with 15 bases sitting between them. Germline V gives CDR1 SGHNT, CDR2 YENEEA. This CDR3 is 16 amino acids long.

The chain carries TRBV5-1 and TRBJ2-1; TRBD2 matches 9 bases. CDR3 size: 18 residues. Trimming cost V 1 base and J 0 bases; bases outside gene matches: 8. In germline, CDR1 is SGHRS, CDR2 YFSETQ. The CDR3 region has the DNA TGCGCCAGCAGCTTGTTGCCTAGCGGGATCCGCTCCTACAATGAGCAGTTCTTC. Protein sequence: CASSLLPSGIRSYNEQFF.

The chain carries TRBV4-1 and TRBJ1-5; no definite D call. V lost 4 bases, J lost 1 base, and 20 bases lay in between. Germline-derived CDR1 and CDR2 are MGHRA and YSYEKL. The CDR3 covers 18 residues. The DNA of the CDR3 is TGCGCCAGCAGCCCAACTATTAGAGGACGTAAGAGCAATCAGCCCCAGCATTTT. As protein: CASSPTIRGRKSNQPQHF.

The chain employs TRBV2 and TRBJ2-2, with a weak D call TRBD2 (5 bases). The CDR3 has 15 amino acids. The ends were cut back, 8 bases at V and 1 base at J, with 14 bases in the middle. Looked up from germline, CDR1 is SNHLY and CDR2 is FYNNEI. The CDR3 loop is CASGREGGNTGELFF. The CDR3 nucleotides are TGTGCCAGCGGCCGGGAAGGCGGGAACACCGGGGAGCTGTTTTTT.

The chain couples TRBV6-5 to TRBJ1-2, with D possibly being TRBD1 (6 bases). Germline CDR1 MNHEY, CDR2 SVGAGI. This CDR3 spans 15 amino acids. Trimming removed 6 bases at V and 4 bases at J, with 18 bases between. The CDR3 protein is CASSFRQEFFYGYTF. Here the CDR3 DNA reads TGTGCCAGCAGCTTCCGACAGGAGTTTTTCTATGGCTACACCTTC.